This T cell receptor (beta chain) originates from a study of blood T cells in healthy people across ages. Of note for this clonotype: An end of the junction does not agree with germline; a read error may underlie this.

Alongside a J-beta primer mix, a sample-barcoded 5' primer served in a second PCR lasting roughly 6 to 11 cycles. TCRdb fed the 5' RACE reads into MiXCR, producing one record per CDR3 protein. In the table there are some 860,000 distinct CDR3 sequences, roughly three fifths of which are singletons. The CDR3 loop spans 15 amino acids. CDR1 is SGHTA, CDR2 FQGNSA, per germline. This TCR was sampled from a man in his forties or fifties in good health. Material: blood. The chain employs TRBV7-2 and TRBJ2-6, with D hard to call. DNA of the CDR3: TGTGCCGGCAGCCGATCCAGTTCTGGGGCCAACGTCCTGACTTTC. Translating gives CAGSRSSSGANVLTF.